This T cell receptor (beta chain) came from a study of regulatory T cells in long-lasting Graves disease. Sample time point: persistent/refractory GD, antithyroid drugs over 5 years with positive TRAb. The TCR library was made from RNA that had been extracted from PBMCs in TRIzol. Findings of the study overall: Newly diagnosed Graves' patients had higher TCR diversity than persistent ones.

In its sample, this clonotype was seen many times. Its antigen remains unknown. V was clipped by 5 bases and J by 4 bases; unmatched bases: 9. CDR1 and CDR2 (germline): DFQATT, SNEGSKA (reference sequence). The CDR3 extends over 15 amino acids. For TCR beta, libraries came from iRepertoire HTBI primers and Arm-PCR of CDR3 regions. TCRdb re-derived calls from the multiplex PCR reads in MiXCR, one entry per CDR3 protein. The sample comprises around 340,000 distinct CDR3 sequences, roughly 21% of which are singletons, and approximately 31% rests with the top ten. The sequenced sample was peripheral blood mononuclear cells (PBMCs), obtained when the disease was refractory, from a patient treated with antithyroid drugs. V usage is TRBV20-1 and J usage is TRBJ2-5, with 11 nucleotides matching TRBD2. This sequence originates from a female donor with Graves disease. CDR3 coding DNA: TGCAGTGCTGTCGGACAAGGACTAGCGGGAGAGACCCAGTACTTC. The encoded protein is CSAVGQGLAGETQYF.